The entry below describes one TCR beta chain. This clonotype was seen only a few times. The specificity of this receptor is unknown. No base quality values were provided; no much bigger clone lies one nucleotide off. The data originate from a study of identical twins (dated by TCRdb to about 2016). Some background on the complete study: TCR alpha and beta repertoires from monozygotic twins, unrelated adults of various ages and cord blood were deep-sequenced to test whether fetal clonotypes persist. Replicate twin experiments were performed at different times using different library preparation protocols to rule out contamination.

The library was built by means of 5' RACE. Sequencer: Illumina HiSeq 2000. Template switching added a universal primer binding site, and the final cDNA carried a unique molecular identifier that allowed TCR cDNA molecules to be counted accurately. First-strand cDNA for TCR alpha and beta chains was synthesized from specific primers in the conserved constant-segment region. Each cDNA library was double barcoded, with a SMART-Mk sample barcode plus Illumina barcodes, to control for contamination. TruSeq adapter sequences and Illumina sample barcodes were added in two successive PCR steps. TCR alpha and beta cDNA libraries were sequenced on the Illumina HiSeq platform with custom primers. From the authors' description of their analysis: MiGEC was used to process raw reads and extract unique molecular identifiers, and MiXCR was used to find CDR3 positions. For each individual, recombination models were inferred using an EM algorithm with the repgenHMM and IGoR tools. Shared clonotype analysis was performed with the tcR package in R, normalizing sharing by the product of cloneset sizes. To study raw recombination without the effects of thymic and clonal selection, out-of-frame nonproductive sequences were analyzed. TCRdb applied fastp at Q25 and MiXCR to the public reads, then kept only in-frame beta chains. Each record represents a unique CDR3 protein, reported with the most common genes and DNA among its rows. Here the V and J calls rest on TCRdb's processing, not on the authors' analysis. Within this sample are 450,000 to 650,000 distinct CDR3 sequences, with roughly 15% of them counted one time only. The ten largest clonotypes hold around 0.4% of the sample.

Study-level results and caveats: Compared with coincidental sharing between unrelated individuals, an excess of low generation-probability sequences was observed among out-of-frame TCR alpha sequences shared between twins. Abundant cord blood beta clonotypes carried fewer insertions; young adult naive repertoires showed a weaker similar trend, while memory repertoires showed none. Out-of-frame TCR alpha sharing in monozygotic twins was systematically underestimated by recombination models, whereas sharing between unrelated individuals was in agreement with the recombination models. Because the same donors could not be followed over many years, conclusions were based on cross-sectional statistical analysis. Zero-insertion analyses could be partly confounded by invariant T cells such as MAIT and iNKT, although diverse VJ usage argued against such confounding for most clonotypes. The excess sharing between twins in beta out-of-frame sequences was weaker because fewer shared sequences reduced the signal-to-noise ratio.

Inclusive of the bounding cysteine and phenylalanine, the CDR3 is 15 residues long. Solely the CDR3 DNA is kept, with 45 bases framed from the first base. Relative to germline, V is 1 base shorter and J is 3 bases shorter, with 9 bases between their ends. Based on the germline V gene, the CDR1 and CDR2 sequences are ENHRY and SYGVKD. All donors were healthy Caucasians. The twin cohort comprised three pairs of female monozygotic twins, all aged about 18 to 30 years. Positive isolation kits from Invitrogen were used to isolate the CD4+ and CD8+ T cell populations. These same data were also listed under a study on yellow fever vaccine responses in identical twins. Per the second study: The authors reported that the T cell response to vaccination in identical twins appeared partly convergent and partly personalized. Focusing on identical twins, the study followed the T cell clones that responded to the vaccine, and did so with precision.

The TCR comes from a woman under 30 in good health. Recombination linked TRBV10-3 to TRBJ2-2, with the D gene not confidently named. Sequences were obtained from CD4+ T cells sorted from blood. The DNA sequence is TGTGCCATCAGTGAGTTCGGAGTCGACACCGGGGAGCTGTTTTTT. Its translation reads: CAISEFGVDTGELFF.